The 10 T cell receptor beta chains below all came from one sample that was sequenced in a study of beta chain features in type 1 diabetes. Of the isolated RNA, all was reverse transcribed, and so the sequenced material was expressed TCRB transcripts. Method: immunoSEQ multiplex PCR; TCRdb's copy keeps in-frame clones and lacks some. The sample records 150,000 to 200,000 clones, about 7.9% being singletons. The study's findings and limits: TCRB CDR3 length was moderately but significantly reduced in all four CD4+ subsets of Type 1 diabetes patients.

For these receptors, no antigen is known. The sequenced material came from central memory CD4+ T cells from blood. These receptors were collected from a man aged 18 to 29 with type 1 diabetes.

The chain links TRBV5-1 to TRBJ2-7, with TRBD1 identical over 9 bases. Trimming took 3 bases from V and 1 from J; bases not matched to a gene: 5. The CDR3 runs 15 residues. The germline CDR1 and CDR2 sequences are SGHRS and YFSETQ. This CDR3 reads CASSSGTGFSYEQYF. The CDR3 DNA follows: TGCGCCAGCAGCTCCGGGACAGGGTTTTCCTACGAGCAGTACTTC.

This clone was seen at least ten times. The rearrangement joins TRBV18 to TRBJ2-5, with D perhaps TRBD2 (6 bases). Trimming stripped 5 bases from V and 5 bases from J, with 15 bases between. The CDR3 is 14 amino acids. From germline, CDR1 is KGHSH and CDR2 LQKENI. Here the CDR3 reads CASSRPSGDETQYF. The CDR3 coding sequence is TGTGCCAGCTCAAGACCATCGGGGGATGAGACCCAGTACTTC.

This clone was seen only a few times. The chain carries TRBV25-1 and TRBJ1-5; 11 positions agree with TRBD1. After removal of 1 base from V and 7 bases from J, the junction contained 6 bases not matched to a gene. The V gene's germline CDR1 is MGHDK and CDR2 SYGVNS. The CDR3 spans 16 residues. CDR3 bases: TGTGCCAGCAGTGAATCCGGACAGGGGGCGAGACAGCCCCAGCATTTT. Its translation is CASSESGQGARQPQHF.

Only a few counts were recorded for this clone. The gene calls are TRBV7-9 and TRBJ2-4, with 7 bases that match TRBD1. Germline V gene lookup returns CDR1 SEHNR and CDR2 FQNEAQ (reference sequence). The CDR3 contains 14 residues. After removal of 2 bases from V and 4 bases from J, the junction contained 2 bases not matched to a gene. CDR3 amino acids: CASSLRGRKNIQYF. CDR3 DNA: TGTGCCAGCAGCTTAAGGGGGCGGAAAAACATTCAGTACTTC.

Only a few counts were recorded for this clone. The CDR3 region has the DNA TGTGCCAGCAGCCTGGGAGGCTACGAGCAGTACTTC. Translation gives CASSLGGYEQYF. This chain connects TRBV6-6 to TRBJ2-7; D might be TRBD2 (6 bases). Germline lookup yields CDR1 MNHNY and CDR2 SVGAGI (reference sequence). The CDR3 runs to 12 residues. Trimming stripped 6 bases from V and 3 bases from J, with 9 bases between.

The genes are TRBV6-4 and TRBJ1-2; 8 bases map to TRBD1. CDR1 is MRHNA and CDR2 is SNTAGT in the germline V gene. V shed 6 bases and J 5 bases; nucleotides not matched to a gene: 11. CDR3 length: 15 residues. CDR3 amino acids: CASRERQGSSYGYTF. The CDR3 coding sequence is TGTGCCAGCAGGGAACGACAGGGGTCCTCTTATGGCTACACCTTC.

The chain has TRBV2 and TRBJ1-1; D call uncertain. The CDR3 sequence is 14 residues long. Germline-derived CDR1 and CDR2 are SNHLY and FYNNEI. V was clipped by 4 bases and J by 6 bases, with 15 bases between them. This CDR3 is CASSVRLSEAEAFF. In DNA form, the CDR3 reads TGTGCCAGCAGTGTAAGGCTATCTGAGGCTGAAGCTTTCTTT.

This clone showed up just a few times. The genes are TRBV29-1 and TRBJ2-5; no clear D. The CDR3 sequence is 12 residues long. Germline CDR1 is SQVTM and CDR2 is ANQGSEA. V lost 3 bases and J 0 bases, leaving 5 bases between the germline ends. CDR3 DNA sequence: TGCAGCGTTGATCCGTACCAAGAGACCCAGTACTTC. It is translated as CSVDPYQETQYF.

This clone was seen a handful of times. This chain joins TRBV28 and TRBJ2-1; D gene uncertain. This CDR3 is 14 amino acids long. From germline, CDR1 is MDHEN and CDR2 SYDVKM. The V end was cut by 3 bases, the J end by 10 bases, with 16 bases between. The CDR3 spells CASSFPGRKSEQFF. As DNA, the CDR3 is TGTGCCAGCAGTTTCCCTGGCAGGAAGTCCGAGCAGTTCTTC. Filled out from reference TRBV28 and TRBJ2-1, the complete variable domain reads DVKVTQSSRYLVKRTGEKVFLECVQDMDHENMFWYRQDPGLGLRLIYFSYDVKMKEKGDIPEGYSVSREKKERFSLILESASTNQTSMYLCASSFPGRKSEQFFGPGTRLTVL.

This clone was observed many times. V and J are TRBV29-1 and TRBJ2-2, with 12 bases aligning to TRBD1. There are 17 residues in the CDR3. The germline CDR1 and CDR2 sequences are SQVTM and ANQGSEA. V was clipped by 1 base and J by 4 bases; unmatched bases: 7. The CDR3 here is CSVEGRRDRGRTGELFF. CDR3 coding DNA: TGCAGCGTTGAAGGTCGTAGGGACAGGGGGCGCACCGGGGAGCTGTTTTTT.